This T cell receptor beta chain was retrieved from a study of T cells after yellow fever vaccination (dated by TCRdb to the late 2010s). Study-wide context: The SMART-Seq v4 Ultra Low Input RNA kit was used to prepare libraries from fractions with low cell numbers. Two healthy male donors, one aged 18 to 29 and one aged 30 to 40 years, were included in the cohort. Blood was drawn at multiple timepoints before and after primary and secondary immunization, with bulk PBMC replicates and cell subsets isolated. Bulk TCR alpha and beta repertoires were sequenced longitudinally to track T-cell clones before and after primary and booster YFV17D yellow fever vaccination.

The treatment or condition label on this specimen signifies: live attenuated yellow fever vaccine strain. PBMCs were isolated from peripheral blood using a standard Ficoll-Paque protocol. CD4 and CD8 T-cell fractions were isolated with Dynabeads CD4 and CD8 positive selection kits. RNA was extracted with TriZol from bulk PBMCs, CD4 and CD8 fractions, and dextramer-positive and dextramer-negative fractions. TCR cDNA was synthesized by 5'RACE template switching, which introduced a universal primer site and unique molecular identifiers. cDNA synthesis was primed from both the TCR alpha and TCR beta constant segments. Library amplification used two PCR steps, and the second PCR step added sample barcodes and sequencing adapters. Sequencing of libraries was performed on Illumina HiSeq 2500 (2x100 bp) or NovaSeq (2x150 bp). In the source study's methods: Reads were demultiplexed and collapsed into UMI consensus sequences with MIGEC, and V(D)J alignment was performed with MiXCR. Vaccine-responding clonotypes were defined with edgeR using replicate PBMC samples, requiring FDR below 0.01 and a log2 fold change above 5 up to day 15. Each bulk clonotype was labeled CD4 or CD8 based on which sequenced repertoire, CD4 or CD8, contained the clonotype at higher abundance. Through fastp at Q25 and MiXCR, TCRdb rebuilt clones from the public reads, retaining in-frame beta chains. Entries are consolidated by CDR3 protein sequence, retaining the most common genes and DNA. TCRdb's processing, not the study's, gives the V and J calls here. In this sample the table shows around 100,000 distinct CDR3 sequences, around 8.6% of which occur a single time. The leading ten clones occupy 25% of the sample.

Findings and caveats that apply to the study as a whole: Computational filtering was required because FACS-sorted repertoires could contain abundant contaminating clonotypes from the bulk population. Only a couple of donors were included in the study, so the extent to which the findings can be generalized is limited. After the booster, most of the clones that had expanded following primary vaccination were detected again (roughly 96% of CD4 and around 90% of CD8), which suggests that memory was broadly maintained. The secondary T-cell response was found to be weaker but faster than the primary response, with a peak reached on day 5 rather than on day 15. A small fraction of clonotypes showed up in both the CD4 and CD8 compartments, probably as a result of convergent recombination.

CDR1 and CDR2 are read off the germline V gene as MNHEY and SVGAGI. The CDR3 starts with the cysteine, ends with the phenylalanine, and has 14 residues. The only DNA kept is the CDR3, 42 bases in frame from the first base. V loses 2 bases, J loses 0 bases, and the germline ends lie 7 bases apart. Note on this clonotype: Its specific antigen is unknown. No base quality values were provided; no much bigger clone lies one nucleotide off.

The chain employs TRBV6-5 and TRBJ1-1; the D gene remains uncertain. The TCR sequence derives from a man aged 25-45 years who received the YFV17D yellow fever vaccine. The input for sequencing was CD8+ T cells sorted from PBMCs, taken 45 days after the yellow fever booster vaccination. The DNA is as follows: TGTGCCAGCAGTTACGGCACCTTGAACACTGAAGCTTTCTTT. The translation is CASSYGTLNTEAFF.